These 20 T cell receptor beta chains originate from one sample sequenced in a study of blood T cell repertoires in COVID-19. Assay used: immunoSEQ multiplex PCR; TCRdb lists only in-frame clones, some missing. The sample yields some 130,000 clones, 75% to 90% seen once. Sample: peripheral blood. Source of these receptors: a man aged 65 to 85 with acute or convalescent COVID-19.

This clone has a handful of counts. The chain uses TRBV4-1 and TRBJ1-1; the D gene is possibly TRBD1 (5 bases). V dropped 6 bases and J dropped 1 base, with 9 bases sitting between them. The CDR3 has 13 residues. CDR1 is MGHRA and CDR2 is YSYEKL in the germline V gene. CDR3 loop: CASRTDGNTEAFF. For the CDR3, the DNA is TGCGCCAGCAGGACAGACGGGAACACTGAAGCTTTCTTT.

The chain is built from TRBV4-1 and TRBJ1-6; D remains unclear. The germline gives CDR1 MGHRA, CDR2 YSYEKL. CDR3 length: 15 residues. Trimming shortened V by 0 bases and J by 9 bases, and 12 bases separated the two germline ends. Here the CDR3 reads CASSQEMVVGSPLHF. DNA of the CDR3: TGCGCCAGCAGCCAAGAGATGGTAGTTGGTTCACCCCTCCACTTT.

The table lists this clone with a few counts. The CDR3, as DNA: TGTGCCAGCAGCTCCGGCGGGGGGAATAGGTGGGATGAGCAGTTCTTC. It yields the protein CASSSGGGNRWDEQFF. V and J are TRBV9 and TRBJ2-1; TRBD2 matches at 8 bases. From germline, CDR1 is SGDLS and CDR2 YYNGEE. J was trimmed by 8 bases and V by 4 bases; bases with no gene match: 14. This CDR3 has 16 amino acids. Based on the CDR3 plus reference TRBV9 and TRBJ2-1, the full variable domain is DSGVTQTPKHLITATGQRVTLRCSPRSGDLSVYWYQQSLDQGLQFLIQYYNGEERAKGNILERFSAQQFPDLHSELNLSSLELGDSALYFCASSSGGGNRWDEQFFGPGTRLTVL.

The rearrangement links TRBV28 to TRBJ2-7; 12 bases align to TRBD2. The junction had 4 bases not matched to a gene; V was cut back by 2 bases and J by 5 bases. This CDR3 comprises 15 residues. Germline CDR1 MDHEN, CDR2 SYDVKM. CDR3 DNA: TGTGCCAGCAGTTTAACTAGCGGGGGGACCAACGAGCAGTACTTC. This translates into CASSLTSGGTNEQYF.

This clone was seen once. V gene TRBV5-1 combines with J gene TRBJ2-3; 7 bases are shared with TRBD2. The J segment lost 2 bases and the V segment lost 0 bases, leaving 6 bases of the junction unmatched. The germline gives CDR1 SGHRS, CDR2 YFSETQ. This CDR3 has 16 residues. CDR3 region: CASSLEASGYTDTQYF. DNA of the CDR3: TGCGCCAGCAGCTTGGAGGCTAGCGGATACACAGATACGCAGTATTTT.

The CDR3: CASKRGRDPLNTEAFF. CDR3 coding DNA: TGTGCCAGTAAAAGGGGGCGGGACCCCTTGAACACTGAAGCTTTCTTT. V gene TRBV28 combines with J gene TRBJ1-1, with TRBD1 matching over 7 bases. Germline-derived CDR1 and CDR2 are MDHEN and SYDVKM. The V segment lost 9 bases and the J segment 0 bases; nucleotides outside the gene matches: 13. The CDR3 spans 16 residues.

The V gene is TRBV4-2, the J gene TRBJ2-2, with D unresolved. The germline V gene has CDR1 LGHNA and CDR2 YNFKEQ. This CDR3 contains 16 residues. The V gene lost 0 bases and the J gene lost 0 bases, with 8 bases spanning the gap. The CDR3 coding sequence is TGTGCCAGCAGCCAAGATGGCAGCGCGAACACCGGGGAGCTGTTTTTT. Amino acids: CASSQDGSANTGELFF.

The genes are TRBV7-9 and TRBJ1-1, with 7 bases identical to TRBD1. There are 14 residues in the CDR3. V was pared by 3 bases and J by 0 bases, with 1 base of the junction left unmatched. Germline CDR1 is SEHNR and CDR2 is FQNEAQ (reference sequence). The CDR3 bases are TGTGCCAGCAGCTTGGGGACAGTGAACACTGAAGCTTTCTTT. It translates to CASSLGTVNTEAFF.

The rearrangement links TRBV6-5 to TRBJ1-3; D is ambiguous. The CDR3 loop spans 11 amino acids. Germline V gene sequence: CDR1 MNHEY, CDR2 SVGAGI. Trimming removed 8 bases from V and 0 bases from J, with 2 bases in between. The CDR3 nucleotides are TGTGCCAGCCACTCTGGAAACACCATATATTTT. It codes for CASHSGNTIYF.

The gene calls are TRBV18 and TRBJ1-3; a possible D gene is TRBD1 (5 bases). The germline gives CDR1 KGHSH, CDR2 LQKENI. This CDR3 comprises 14 residues. Trimming stripped 4 bases from V and 0 bases from J, with 7 bases between. For the CDR3, the DNA is TGTGCCAGCTCACTCGACAGCTCTGGAAACACCATATATTTT. This gives the protein CASSLDSSGNTIYF.

The V call is TRBV5-4, the J call TRBJ1-2, with 8 bases identical to TRBD1. The V gene end was trimmed by 3 bases and the J gene end by 3 bases; junction bases not matched to a gene: 1. From germline, CDR1 is SGHNT and CDR2 YYREEE (reference sequence). The CDR3 length is 13 residues. The CDR3 sequence is CASSSDRDYGYTF. The CDR3, as DNA: TGTGCCAGCAGCTCGGACAGGGACTATGGCTACACCTTC.

There are a few counts of this clone. This sequence joins TRBV7-9 and TRBJ1-1, with unresolved D. V lost 8 bases and J lost 0, with 7 bases in between. The CDR3 is 12 amino acids. Looked up from germline, CDR1 is SEHNR and CDR2 is FQNEAQ (reference sequence). CDR3 protein: CASSHLNTEAFF. The CDR3 DNA reads as TGTGCCAGCTCCCATTTGAACACTGAAGCTTTCTTT.

This chain connects TRBV20-1 to TRBJ1-6, with D possibly TRBD1 on 5 matching bases. The ends were cut back, 3 bases at V and 7 bases at J, with 16 bases in the middle. The CDR3 sequence is 15 residues long. Germline V lookup: CDR1 DFQATT, CDR2 SNEGSKA (reference sequence). The CDR3 is CSASKTSGGNSPLHF. For the CDR3, the DNA is TGCAGTGCTAGTAAAACCTCCGGGGGGAATTCACCCCTCCACTTT.

The chain uses TRBV9 and TRBJ2-2; 8 bases are shared with TRBD2. The germline V gene has CDR1 SGDLS and CDR2 YYNGEE. The CDR3 totals 16 residues. V lost 2 bases, J lost 2 bases, and 5 bases stayed unmatched. The CDR3 protein is CASSVAGGGNTGELFF. The CDR3 DNA reads as TGTGCCAGCAGCGTGGCCGGGGGGGGAAACACCGGGGAGCTGTTTTTT.

This chain connects TRBV19 to TRBJ2-1; perhaps TRBD1 as D (5 bases). Germline assignment: CDR1 LNHDA and CDR2 SQIVND (reference sequence). The V gene lost 3 bases and the J gene lost 9 bases, with 18 bases spanning the gap. This CDR3 is 15 amino acids long. CDR3 nucleotides: TGTGCCAGTAGTATTTTCGGCAGGGATAGAGGTGAGCAGTTCTTC. This encodes CASSIFGRDRGEQFF.

This chain connects TRBV5-1 to TRBJ2-2, with 12 bases lining up with TRBD2. This CDR3 is 16 amino acids long. V shed 3 bases and J 8 bases; nucleotides not matched to a gene: 8. From germline, CDR1 is SGHRS and CDR2 YFSETQ. This chain's CDR3 is CASSSGLAGPRGELFF. The CDR3 region has the DNA TGCGCCAGCAGCTCCGGACTAGCGGGGCCGCGAGGGGAGCTGTTTTTT. The full variable domain, its missing parts supplied by reference TRBV5-1 and TRBJ2-2, is KAGVTQTPRYLIKTRGQQVTLSCSPISGHRSVSWYQQTPGQGLQFLFEYFSETQRNKGNFPGRFSGRQFSNSRSEMNVSTLELGDSALYLCASSSGLAGPRGELFFGEGSRLTVL.

This chain uses TRBV14 with TRBJ1-2; 9 bases match TRBD1. The V and J ends lost 1 base and 5 bases, in that order; junction bases with no gene match: 2. This CDR3 has 14 residues. CDR1 and CDR2 from the germline V gene are SGHDN and FVKESK. CDR3 coding DNA: TGTGCCAGCAGCCAAGTGACAGGGGGTTATGGCTACACCTTC. Translating gives CASSQVTGGYGYTF.

This chain uses TRBV9 with TRBJ1-2; weak D call: TRBD1 (5 bases). Germline-derived CDR1 and CDR2 are SGDLS and YYNGEE. CDR3 size: 15 residues. V was pared by 4 bases and J by 0 bases, with 13 bases between. The CDR3: CASSLGGGANYGYTF. For the CDR3, the DNA is TGTGCCAGCAGCCTGGGCGGGGGAGCTAACTATGGCTACACCTTC. The variable domain in full, completed from reference TRBV9 and TRBJ1-2, reads DSGVTQTPKHLITATGQRVTLRCSPRSGDLSVYWYQQSLDQGLQFLIQYYNGEERAKGNILERFSAQQFPDLHSELNLSSLELGDSALYFCASSLGGGANYGYTFGSGTRLTVV.

The V gene is TRBV5-1, the J gene TRBJ2-3; D is perhaps TRBD2 (5 bases). Germline V gene lookup returns CDR1 SGHRS and CDR2 YFSETQ. This CDR3 comprises 17 residues. V lost 4 bases to trimming and J lost 1 base, with 19 bases between them. The CDR3 region has the DNA TGCGCCAGCAGCACCGGCTCAGGAGGTCTCCGCACAGATACGCAGTATTTT. Its translation is CASSTGSGGLRTDTQYF.

The chain joins TRBV24-1 to TRBJ2-6; D is ambiguous. V was shortened by 9 bases and J by 7 bases, with 6 bases between the two germline ends. Germline V gene data show CDR1 as KGHDR and CDR2 as SFDVKD. The CDR3 has 11 residues. CDR3 DNA sequence: TGTGCCACCCTACTCGCCAACGTCCTGACTTTC. Encoded protein: CATLLANVLTF.